A selection of T cell receptor beta chains follows, all from one sample in a study of T cells in Graves' hyperthyroidism and ophthalmopathy. TCRdb redid the calling of the multiplex PCR reads with MiXCR, one entry per CDR3 protein. The repertoire holds about 770,000 distinct CDR3 sequences, with 18% as singletons. Specimen: blood. All receptors derive from a woman aged 45 to 65 with Graves' hyperthyroidism that later progressed to Graves' ophthalmopathy. CDR3s include the opening cysteine and the closing phenylalanine or tryptophan. The order of the fields is J gene, V gene, clone size, D gene, CDR3 protein, CDR3 DNA. A D gene is named only where the DNA matches it firmly. The size entry is marked missing in some rows and otherwise reads once, few, many or a size class.

>TRBJ2-1|TRBV27|NA|TRBD2
CASSFIGLAGGRGDENEQFF
TGTGCCAGCAGTTTTATTGGACTAGCGGGAGGGCGGGGTGACGAGAATGAGCAGTTCTTC
>TRBJ1-1|TRBV4-1|NA|TRBD1
CASSPGQGARATEAFF
TGCGCCAGCAGCCCTGGACAGGGGGCGCGGGCCACTGAAGCTTTCTTT
>TRBJ2-1|TRBV19|few|TRBD2
CASWTSGDNEQFF
TGTGCCAGTTGGACTAGCGGGGACAATGAGCAGTTCTTC
>TRBJ1-4|TRBV6-1|many|NA
CASSLGTGEKLFF
TGTGCCAGCAGTCTGGGTACTGGTGAAAAACTGTTTTTT
>TRBJ2-2|TRBV5-1|NA|NA
CASTWDTPNTGELFF
TGCGCCAGCACTTGGGACACTCCGAACACCGGGGAGCTGTTTTTT
>TRBJ1-2|TRBV6-5|NA|NA
CASSYGENYGYTF
TGTGCCAGCAGTTACGGAGAGAACTATGGCTACACCTTC
>TRBJ2-7|TRBV11-3|NA|NA
CASSSQGNHEQYF
TGTGCCAGCAGCTCCCAGGGGAACCACGAGCAGTACTTC
>TRBJ2-1|TRBV5-5|many|NA
CASSFRPANLNEQFF
TGTGCCAGCAGCTTTCGGCCAGCCAACCTCAATGAGCAGTTCTTC
>TRBJ1-2|TRBV3-1|few|NA
CASSSPPGNYGYTF
TGTGCCAGCAGCTCACCTCCAGGGAACTATGGCTACACCTTC
>TRBJ1-5|TRBV2|NA|NA
CASSEARGRNQPQHF
TGTGCCAGCAGTGAAGCAAGGGGTCGCAATCAGCCCCAGCATTTT
>TRBJ1-5|TRBV30|few|TRBD1
CAWSTGTGNQPQHF
TGTGCCTGGAGTACTGGGACAGGGAATCAGCCCCAGCATTTT
>TRBJ2-7|TRBV20-1|many|TRBD2
CSARDFSGLAGEQYF
TGCAGTGCTAGAGATTTTAGTGGACTAGCGGGGGAGCAGTACTTC
>TRBJ2-7|TRBV7-9|many|NA
CASTPVGRYEQYF
TGTGCCAGCACCCCTGTAGGGCGCTACGAGCAGTACTTC
>TRBJ1-4|TRBV19|NA|NA
CASRKDSSNEKLFF
TGTGCCAGTAGGAAGGACAGCTCTAATGAAAAACTGTTTTTT
>TRBJ1-1|TRBV12-3/TRBV12-4|many|NA
CASSLSQGNTEAFF
TGTGCCAGCAGTTTATCACAGGGGAACACTGAAGCTTTCTTT
>TRBJ1-2|TRBV2|once|TRBD1
CASSETGQLNYGYTF
TGTGCCAGCAGTGAAACGGGACAGCTTAACTATGGCTACACCTTC
>TRBJ1-5|TRBV5-6|NA|NA
CASSLAAQGNQPQHF
TGTGCCAGCAGCTTGGCCGCTCAGGGAAATCAGCCCCAGCATTTT
>TRBJ2-3|TRBV9|NA|TRBD2
CASSVEGGSTDTQYF
TGTGCCAGCAGCGTAGAGGGAGGGTCTACAGATACGCAGTATTTT
>TRBJ1-3|TRBV20-1|many|NA
CSGRPLAFSGNTIYF
TGCAGTGGCAGGCCCCTGGCCTTCTCTGGAAACACCATATATTTT
>TRBJ1-6|TRBV15|few|TRBD1
CATSRAGTGNNSPLHF
TGTGCCACCAGCAGAGCCGGGACAGGGAATAATTCACCCCTCCACTTT
>TRBJ1-6|TRBV9|many|NA
CASSVTVPDSPLHF
TGTGCCAGCAGCGTAACGGTTCCTGATTCACCCCTCCACTTT
>TRBJ1-5|TRBV19|NA|TRBD1
CASSNPGTGGQFSNQPQHF
TGTGCCAGTAGTAACCCGGGGACAGGGGGACAATTTAGCAATCAGCCCCAGCATTTT
>TRBJ1-5|TRBV6-1|NA|NA
CASRSRQPNQPQHF
TGTGCCAGCAGATCCAGACAGCCGAATCAGCCCCAGCATTTT
>TRBJ1-1|TRBV2|NA|TRBD1
CASIDRGRITEAFF
TGTGCCAGCATAGACAGGGGGCGTATCACTGAAGCTTTCTTT
>TRBJ2-1|TRBV6-2/TRBV6-3|NA|NA
CASTRISSYNEQFF
TGTGCCAGCACTAGAATTAGCTCCTACAATGAGCAGTTCTTC
>TRBJ2-1|TRBV7-7|once|NA
CASSSRGVEEQFF
TGTGCTAGCAGCTCCCGCGGGGTCGAAGAGCAGTTCTTC
>TRBJ1-2|TRBV20-1|NA|TRBD1
CSASAGTGDPWGYTF
TGCAGTGCTAGTGCCGGGACAGGCGACCCGTGGGGCTACACCTTC
>TRBJ2-2|TRBV19|NA|NA
CASSIVPDTGELFF
TGTGCCAGTAGTATTGTCCCCGACACCGGGGAGCTGTTTTTT
>TRBJ1-2|TRBV7-9|many|TRBD1
CASIRGQNGYTF
TGTGCCAGCATCAGGGGGCAAAATGGCTACACCTTC
>TRBJ2-2|TRBV11-1|many|NA
CASSLGGHTGELFF
TGTGCCAGCAGCTTAGGGGGGCACACCGGGGAGCTGTTTTTT
>TRBJ1-3|TRBV18|many|NA
CASSPLTSSGNTIYF
TGTGCCAGCTCACCCTTGACAAGCTCTGGAAACACCATATATTTT
>TRBJ1-6|TRBV30|NA|NA
CAWRQNYNSPLHF
TGTGCCTGGAGACAGAACTATAATTCACCCCTCCACTTT
>TRBJ2-5|TRBV3-1|many|NA
CASSQDQAARGSLETQYF
TGTGCCAGCAGCCAAGACCAGGCGGCGCGGGGCTCCCTTGAGACCCAGTACTTC
>TRBJ2-2|TRBV12-5|NA|NA
CASGLRGTGELFF
TGTGCTAGTGGTTTGCGTGGGACCGGGGAGCTGTTTTTT
>TRBJ1-2|TRBV5-6|NA|NA
CASSFGGFGYGYTF
TGTGCCAGCAGCTTTGGTGGGTTCGGCTATGGCTACACCTTC
>TRBJ1-5|TRBV12-3/TRBV12-4|few|NA
CASSARDTYLGNQPQHF
TGTGCCAGCAGTGCCCGGGACACCTATTTGGGCAATCAGCCCCAGCATTTT
>TRBJ1-4|TRBV20-1|NA|TRBD1
CSAGDRADEKLFF
TGCAGTGCTGGGGACAGGGCGGATGAAAAACTGTTTTTT
>TRBJ2-2|TRBV9|few|NA
CASSVVKGGELFF
TGTGCCAGCAGCGTAGTTAAGGGAGGGGAGCTGTTTTTT
>TRBJ2-7|TRBV18|NA|TRBD1
CASSRGQGDEQYF
TGTGCCAGCTCAAGAGGACAGGGAGACGAGCAGTACTTC
>TRBJ2-1|TRBV6-2/TRBV6-3|few|TRBD2
CASSSRTSGGVVQFF
TGTGCCAGCAGTTCCCGGACTAGCGGGGGGGTTGTGCAGTTCTTC